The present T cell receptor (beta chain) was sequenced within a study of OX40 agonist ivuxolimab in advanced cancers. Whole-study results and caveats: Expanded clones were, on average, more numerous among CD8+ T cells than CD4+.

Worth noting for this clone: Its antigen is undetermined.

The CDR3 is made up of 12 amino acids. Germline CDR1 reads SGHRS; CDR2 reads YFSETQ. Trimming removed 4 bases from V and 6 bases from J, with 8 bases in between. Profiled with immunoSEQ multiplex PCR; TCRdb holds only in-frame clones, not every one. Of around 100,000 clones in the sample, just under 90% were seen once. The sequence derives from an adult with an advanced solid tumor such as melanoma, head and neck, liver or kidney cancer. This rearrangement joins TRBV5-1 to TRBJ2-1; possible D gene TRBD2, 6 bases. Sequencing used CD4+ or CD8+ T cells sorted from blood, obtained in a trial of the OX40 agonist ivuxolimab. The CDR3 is CASSARGNEQFF. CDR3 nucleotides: TGCGCCAGCAGCGCGCGGGGCAATGAGCAGTTCTTC.